This T cell receptor (beta chain) was documented in a study of T cell responses to AZD1222 COVID-19 vaccine. Study context: Second-dose groups at about 4 or about 12 weeks were pooled.

The study, taken as a whole, reports: Reportedly, nearly half of unique spike TCRs recognized epitopes outside B.1.351/B.1.1.7 mutations. In a largely white British group with more females than males, clonal diversity was possibly underestimated.

This table comes from immunoSEQ multiplex PCR, and its TCRdb copy is limited to in-frame clones, with some not included. The table includes some 61,000 clones, about 90% detected once. As to this clone: The antigen remains unidentified.

The sequence was obtained from an adult in good health. The sequencing here drew on peripheral blood, taken on day 0 of AZD1222 vaccination.

The CDR3 DNA sequence: TGTGCCAGCAGCTTTCTGGTAGAATCCTACGAGCAGTACTTC. This encodes CASSFLVESYEQYF. The chain recombines TRBV5-6 with TRBJ2-7; D is uncertain. Trimming cost V 2 bases and J 1 base, with 10 bases left between them. Germline V CDR1 and CDR2: SGHDT, YYEEEE. The CDR3 is 14 residues long.